These 2 T cell receptor beta chains came from one sample sequenced in a study of T cell responses to AZD1222 COVID-19 vaccine. Some clones are missing from TCRdb's copy, which holds only in-frame ones; the method was immunoSEQ multiplex PCR. The sample includes under 130,000 clones, about 90% of them seen just once. The source material was peripheral blood, sampled 28 days after the second AZD1222 dose. These receptors all stem from an adult who received the AZD1222 COVID-19 vaccine.

The genes are TRBV28 and TRBJ2-7, with 10 nucleotides matching TRBD2. From germline, CDR1 is MDHEN and CDR2 SYDVKM. The ends lost 2 bases at V and 2 bases at J; junction bases unmatched: 6. There are 16 residues in the CDR3. For the CDR3, the DNA is TGTGCCAGCAGTTTACAAAGCGGGAGGGCCGCCTACGAGCAGTACTTC. The encoded protein is CASSLQSGRAAYEQYF.

This rearrangement joins TRBV12-5 to TRBJ2-1; D might be TRBD2 (6 bases). V lost 8 bases to trimming and J lost 5 bases, with 19 bases between them. The V gene's germline CDR1 is LGHNT and CDR2 FRNRAP. The CDR3 has 15 residues. CDR3 in DNA: TGTGCTAGTTGGGGCCTCGGAGGGCACCACAATGAGCAGTTCTTC. This encodes CASWGLGGHHNEQFF.